This TCR beta chain was recovered during a study of T cell responses to AZD1222 COVID-19 vaccine. Whole-study findings and limits: Unmutated regions of variants are reportedly targeted by nearly half of spike-specific TCRs. Donors were largely white British and mainly female; clonal diversity was possibly underestimated. Dominant at 160-218 and 743-854, vaccine-associated CD4 TCRs also spanned spike. Two AZD1222 doses significantly raised spike-specific TCR breadth and depth over controls.

TCRdb keeps only in-frame clones here, not all; method: immunoSEQ multiplex PCR. Among about 140,000 clones listed, 88% were seen once. A note on this clone: Its antigen is unknown. This same CDR3 is encoded by further DNA sequences in the sample.

Germline V gene sequence: CDR1 SGHRS, CDR2 YFSETQ. Trimming left V 2 bases short and J 1 base short, with 6 bases between. This CDR3 spans 13 amino acids. This TCR derives from an adult who received the AZD1222 COVID-19 vaccine. The starting material was peripheral blood, obtained 28 days after the second AZD1222 dose. The chain employs TRBV5-1 and TRBJ1-1; D gene ambiguous. CDR3 bases: TGCGCCAGCAGCTTAGGACCGAACACTGAAGCTTTCTTT. It is translated as CASSLGPNTEAFF.